This paragraph reports one TCR beta chain. Its antigen target is currently unknown. There are no base qualities to consult, and no much larger clone falls within one base. The germline V gene gives CDR1 as SGDLS and CDR2 as YYNGEE. The CDR3 runs 16 residues from the cysteine to the phenylalanine. Kept here is only the CDR3 DNA, which spans 48 bases and is read in frame from base 1. The V end gives up 1 base and the J end 8 bases, leaving 9 bases in the junction not matched to a gene. The data were obtained in a study of shared clonotypes between healthy human individuals (dated by TCRdb to 2018 to 2020). In the study overall: Two women and a few men aged 18 to 49 years were included in the cohort. For each donor, CD4 naive and CD4 memory were each given three plates, CD8 naive was given two plates, and CD8 memory was given one plate. Blood TCR repertoires of about five healthy adults were deeply sequenced to estimate repertoire size and the extent of clonotype sharing between individuals. Libraries were prepared and TCR repertoires were sequenced by different laboratories using diverse techniques, in order to increase sequencing depth and limit assay-specific biases. Per donor, leukapheresis produced somewhere between about 0.9 and 10 billion PBMCs. Results the study describes overall, beyond this receptor: Even with the large sequencing depth, rarefaction of the sorted-subset datasets indicated that sequencing was incomplete. Sampling was restricted to blood, and TCR repertoires in tissue are likely to differ from TCR repertoires in blood. The genetic and exposure-history diversity represented was limited by the small number of donors. Clonotypes shared by all four sorted-subset donors showed higher generation probabilities than non-shared clonotypes. Estimated clonotype richness was generally larger for naive than for memory subsets. Based on pairwise subsampling, the degree of clonotype sharing among donors was expected to be affected by sequencing depth. Across four donors, roughly 5.4% of naive CD4, approximately 3.5% of naive CD8, around 2.5% of memory CD4, and over 0.35% of memory CD8 clonotypes were shared.

CD8 naive samples were CD45RO-negative cells positively selected for CCR7, giving a CD45RA+CCR7+ population that excluded TemRA cells. Donors were healthy HIV-negative adults with no recently reported acute infections or vaccinations. Only Caucasian adults living in Nashville, Tennessee, USA were represented among the donors. Blood was collected by leukapheresis, and PBMCs were isolated by Ficoll-Histopaque density gradient centrifugation and then cryopreserved in liquid nitrogen vapor phase. Purity and quantity of every magnetically sorted T cell population were checked by analytical flow cytometry. Genomic DNA was isolated from each sorted fraction and quantified by UV absorbance on a Nanodrop 2000c. Using the deep immunoSEQ assay, multiplex PCR amplified TCR CDR3 regions from genomic DNA. For each cell subset, the extracted genomic DNA was distributed evenly across all wells of several immunoSEQ 96-well plates, and each plate served as one replicate. For sorted subsets, roughly 200 ng of genomic DNA, equivalent to some 30,000 T cell genomes, went into each replicate PCR. Purified libraries were measured with a Qubit 3.0 fluorometer, size-checked on a Bioanalyzer 2100, and measured again with the KAPA Library Quantification kit. Each immunoSEQ 96-well plate was sequenced on its own single-read 150-cycle Illumina NextSeq 550 flow cell. In the original analysis: Because only junctional sequences without quality scores were contained in the immunoSEQ output, filtering matching that applied to full-length reads could not be performed. Sequences were annotated with PyIR, a Python wrapper for IgBLAST v1.9, using IMGT germline references to assign V/J genes and CDR3. Reads were filtered out if the reads had weak V/J assignments (E-value above 1e-6), no CDR3, stop codons, out-of-frame junctions, or ambiguous translated residues. V3J clonotypes were defined as sequences sharing the same inferred V gene, J gene, and CDR3 amino acid sequence. To compute the percentage overlap between repertoires, the number of shared unique clonotypes was divided by the size of the smaller repertoire. Repertoire richness was assessed with RTK rarefaction, the Chao1 estimator, and Recon v2.1 estimates of unobserved clonotypes. Generation probabilities were computed with OLGA for all TCRbeta clonotypes obtained by the gDNA method from a few donors. The clones in this table, taken by TCRdb from immuneACCESS, are in-frame only. Not every clone is retained; where verified, under half of the shortfall comes from an unresolved V gene, and the cause of the rest is unknown. V, J and clone size are those of that table, while D and trimming were read from the DNA. The sample table records over 2 million clones; about 95% of these occur just once. 0.9% to 1.4% of the sample is in the top ten clones.

The sequenced sample consisted of naive CD8+ T cells sorted from blood. In light of the paper, this sample's cell subset or site label describes: CD45RA+CCR7+. The clonotype comes from a young man in good health. Rearrangement joined TRBV9 to TRBJ2-1, with TRBD2 identical over 10 junction bases. This receptor has the CDR3 CASSVPTSGTGYEQFF. DNA sequence: TGTGCCAGCAGCGTACCTACTAGCGGGACAGGCTATGAGCAGTTCTTC.